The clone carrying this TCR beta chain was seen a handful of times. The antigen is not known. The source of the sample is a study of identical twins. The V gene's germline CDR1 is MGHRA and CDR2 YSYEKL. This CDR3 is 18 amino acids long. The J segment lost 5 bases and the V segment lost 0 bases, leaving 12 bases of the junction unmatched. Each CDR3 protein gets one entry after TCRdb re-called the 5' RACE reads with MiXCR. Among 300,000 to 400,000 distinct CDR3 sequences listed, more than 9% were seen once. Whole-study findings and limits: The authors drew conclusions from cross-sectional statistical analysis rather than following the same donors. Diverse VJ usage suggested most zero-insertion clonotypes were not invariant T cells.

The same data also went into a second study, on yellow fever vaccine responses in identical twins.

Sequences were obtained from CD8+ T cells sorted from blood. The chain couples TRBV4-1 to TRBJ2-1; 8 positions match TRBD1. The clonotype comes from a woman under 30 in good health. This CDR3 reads CASSQDISGQGLHNEQFF. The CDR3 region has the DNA TGCGCCAGCAGCCAAGATATCAGCGGACAGGGCCTCCACAATGAGCAGTTCTTC.